This TCR beta chain appears in the sequencing data of a study of cytomegalovirus exposure and HLA in healthy donors. Both 60 Vbeta primers and 13 Jbeta primers went into the PCR. Using immunoSEQ multiplex PCR, the repertoire was profiled, and TCRdb retains in-frame clones only, with some absent. The sample includes about 94,000 clones, under 80% seen only once; the top ten take about 7%. This clone was counted once. The TCR comes from a man aged 40-50 years in good health and CMV-seropositive. The sequencing input was PBMCs.

CDR3 DNA: TGTGCCAGCTCACCACTAGCGGGAGACGGGAATGAGCAGTTCTTC. Amino acid sequence: CASSPLAGDGNEQFF. The chain carries TRBV18 and TRBJ2-1; 9 nucleotides agree with TRBD2. There are 15 residues in the CDR3. Germline V gene data show CDR1 as KGHSH and CDR2 as LQKENI. V gave up 1 base and J gave up 7 bases; unmatched junction bases: 5.